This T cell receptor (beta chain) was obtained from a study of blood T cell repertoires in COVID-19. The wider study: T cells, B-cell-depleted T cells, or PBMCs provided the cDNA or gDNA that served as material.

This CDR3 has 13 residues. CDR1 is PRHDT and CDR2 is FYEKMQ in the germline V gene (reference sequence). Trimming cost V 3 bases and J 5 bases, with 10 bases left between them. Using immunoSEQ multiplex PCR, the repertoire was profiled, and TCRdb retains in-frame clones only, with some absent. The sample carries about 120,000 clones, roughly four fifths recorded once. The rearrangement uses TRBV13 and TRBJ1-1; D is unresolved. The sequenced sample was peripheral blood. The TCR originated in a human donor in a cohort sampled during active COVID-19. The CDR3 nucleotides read TGTGCCAGCAGCTTTTTTGAGATAACTGAAGCTTTCTTT. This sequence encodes CASSFFEITEAFF.